The source of this TCR beta chain is a study of T cell responses to AZD1222 COVID-19 vaccine. Findings of the study overall: Recipients of AZD1222 seropositive at baseline numbered only six or seven. The breadth and depth of Spike-specific TCRs increased once two AZD1222 doses had been given. With dominance at 160-218 and 743-854, vaccine-associated CD4 TCRs spanned spike. It was only after the peak T cell response that any repertoires were sampled.

Only in-frame clones appear in the TCRdb table, and some are missing; sequencing was by immunoSEQ multiplex PCR. Among around 130,000 clones listed, around 90% were seen once. CDR3 length equals 14 residues. Trimming took 5 bases from V and 4 from J; bases not matched to a gene: 5. As for this clone: What it binds is unknown.

This clonotype originated in an adult who received the MenACWY meningococcal vaccine as a control. The source material was peripheral blood, sampled 28 days after the second dose of the MenACWY control vaccine. This sequence joins TRBV6-7 and TRBJ2-7, with 10 bases lining up with TRBD1. TRBV6-7 is marked as an open reading frame, function uncertain. CDR3 sequence: CASSTGQGEYEQYV. The CDR3 coding sequence is TGTGCCAGCAGTACAGGACAGGGGGAGTACGAGCAGTACGTC.